This T cell receptor beta chain was documented in a study of blood T cell repertoires in COVID-19 (dated by TCRdb to about 2020). Background for the entire study: Samples from collaborators originated in the United States, Italy and Spain and spanned both the acute and convalescent phases of COVID-19. The prospective study material was composed of cDNA or gDNA derived from T cells, B-cell-depleted T cells, or PBMCs. Subjects who had been exposed to COVID-19, were actively infected with it, or had recovered from it provided the deeply sampled blood TCRbeta repertoires that made up the dataset. The repertoires were released in a freely available public database meant as a resource for research on the immune response to SARS-CoV-2. Samples came from the ongoing ImmuneRACE study (first 160 participants) plus 1,254 subjects from 6 global collaborators. A de-identified subject ID, COVID-19 status, age in years and sex were almost always included in the sample metadata. Where available, HLA class I and class II types were taken from metadata supplied by the sample provider and were not determined by assay-based typing. On the study overall, not on this receptor specifically: How much clinical and demographic metadata was included differed by source and by participant, and the metadata was provided uncurated.

V and J are trimmed by 0 bases and 5 bases, and the gene matches miss 4 bases of the junction. In the germline V gene, CDR1 corresponds to SGHRS and CDR2 to YFSETQ. The cysteine opens and the phenylalanine closes a CDR3 of 14 amino acids. This entry keeps only the CDR3 DNA: 42 bases, framed from base 1. With regard to this clone: Its specific antigen is unknown. Per-nucleotide qualities are absent, and no much larger clonotype sits a single base away.

The immunoSEQ Assay, a bias-controlled multiplex PCR, was used to amplify TCRbeta CDR3 regions from genomic DNA. Under the source paper's analysis protocol: Within the assay, amplification of reference gene primers was used to estimate how many nucleated cells each sample contained. To quantify the absolute abundance of each unique TCRbeta CDR3 rearrangement, sequence reads were collapsed and filtered. Productive Simpson clonality was computed per sample as the square root of Simpson's diversity index over productive rearrangements. TCRdb obtained this table from immuneACCESS and retained in-frame rearrangements with V and J assigned. These tables miss some clones; where compared with another copy, unresolved V genes account for less than half of the shortfall, and the remainder is unexplained. The DNA was the basis for D and trimming; V, J and clone size are from that table. Within this sample are 100,000 to 110,000 clones, with around four fifths of them counted one time only. The ten largest account for about an eighth of the sample.

Each collaborating institution followed its own protocols to collect whole blood in K2EDTA tubes. For TCRbeta analysis, collaborators shipped samples as frozen whole blood, isolated PBMCs, or DNA extracted from either of those sample types. Sequencing was done on a sample of peripheral blood. The receptor comes from a man in his fifties or sixties with active or convalescent COVID-19. The receptor chain draws on TRBV5-1 and TRBJ2-7; TRBD1 agrees with 8 junctional bases. This receptor carries the CDR3 CASSLVGQDDEQYF. The DNA is as follows: TGCGCCAGCAGCTTGGTGGGACAGGATGACGAGCAGTACTTC.